Each of the 16 T cell receptor beta chains below was sequenced from the same sample in a study of T cell responses to AZD1222 COVID-19 vaccine. The method was immunoSEQ multiplex PCR; TCRdb's version includes in-frame clones alone and lacks a portion of them. The profile shows approximately 120,000 clones, about 85% of them singletons. This specimen was peripheral blood, taken 28 days after the second AZD1222 dose. The source of these receptors is an adult who received the AZD1222 COVID-19 vaccine.

The V call is TRBV6-5, the J call TRBJ1-1, with TRBD1 as a possible D gene (5 bases). The CDR3 contains 15 residues. The V end lost 6 bases, the J end lost 7 bases, and 21 bases lay between the germline ends. Germline CDR1 is MNHEY and CDR2 is SVGAGI. The CDR3 sequence is CASRIADDRVNEAFF. The CDR3, as DNA: TGTGCCAGCAGAATCGCGGACGACAGAGTAAATGAAGCTTTCTTT.

This chain joins TRBV5-3 and TRBJ2-3; 9 nucleotides match TRBD1. TRBV5-3 is an ORF for which the function is uncertain. The ends lost 8 bases at V and 4 bases at J; junction bases unmatched: 20. This CDR3 comprises 18 residues. CDR3 DNA sequence: TGTGCCAGGAATGAGAAGCCCGGACAGGGGAGGTGCCCAGATACGCAGTATTTT. Protein sequence: CARNEKPGQGRCPDTQYF.

The chain links TRBV7-6 to TRBJ1-3, with D possibly being TRBD1 (6 bases). V lost 5 bases and J lost 0, with 14 bases in between. The CDR3 has 16 residues. CDR1 is SGHVS, CDR2 FNYEAQ, per germline. CDR3 DNA sequence: TGTGCCAGCAGCCCCCCAGGGGTTCCCTCTGGAAACACCATATATTTT. Its protein product is CASSPPGVPSGNTIYF.

This chain joins TRBV12-3 or TRBV12-4 and TRBJ1-5, with no clear D. Deletions cut 5 bases from V and 5 bases from J, with 7 bases between. This CDR3 comprises 12 residues. The CDR3 is CASSQDYQPQHF. The DNA of the CDR3 is TGTGCCAGCAGTCAGGACTATCAGCCCCAGCATTTT.

The V call is TRBV7-2, the J call TRBJ2-5; no clear D gene. Between the trimmed V and J ends, which lost 2 bases and 3 bases, there was a span of 1 base. CDR1 is SGHTA and CDR2 is FQGNSA in the germline V gene. This CDR3 has 11 amino acids. Written as DNA, the CDR3 is TGTGCCAGCAGCTTAAAAGAGACCCAGTACTTC. Translating gives CASSLKETQYF.

J is TRBJ1-6 and V is TRBV11-2; D uncertain. Germline values: CDR1 SGHAT, CDR2 FQNNGV. This CDR3 contains 17 residues. The V and J ends lost 2 bases and 8 bases respectively, with 19 bases between them. The CDR3 region has the DNA TGTGCCAGCAGCTTATTCCCCGGCTTGTCGAAGGATTCACCCCTCCACTTT. It codes for CASSLFPGLSKDSPLHF.

The chain carries TRBV7-8 and TRBJ2-3; the D is unclear. Germline V gene data show CDR1 as SGHVS and CDR2 as FQNEAQ. The CDR3 length is 16 residues. V dropped 1 base and J dropped 2 bases, with 13 bases sitting between them. CDR3 nucleotide sequence: TGTGCCAGCAGCTTAGTCCCTTTCACACTCACAGATACGCAGTATTTT. It codes for CASSLVPFTLTDTQYF.

The J gene is TRBJ2-3, the V gene TRBV6-4; 10 nucleotides align to TRBD1. Losses at the gene ends were 5 bases for V and 4 bases for J; bases not matched to a gene: 3. Germline CDR1 reads MRHNA; CDR2 reads SNTAGT. The CDR3 length is 14 residues. This CDR3 reads CASSRTGGPDTQYF. CDR3 in DNA: TGTGCCAGCAGTCGGACAGGGGGACCAGATACGCAGTATTTT.

This clone was seen more than once but under ten times. The rearrangement uses TRBV7-8 and TRBJ1-4; the match to TRBD1 covers 11 bases. The ends lost 4 bases at V and 6 bases at J; junction bases unmatched: 7. CDR3 length: 16 amino acids. CDR1 is SGHVS, CDR2 FQNEAQ, per germline. CDR3 region: CASSSGQGVMHEKLFF. The CDR3 coding sequence is TGTGCCAGCAGCTCGGGACAGGGGGTAATGCATGAAAAACTGTTTTTT.

Regarding this clone: At one boundary the junction diverges from the germline segment, which might be a read error. The chain links TRBV7-8 to TRBJ1-2; D perhaps matches TRBD1 (5 bases). CDR1 and CDR2 (germline): SGHVS, FQNEAQ. The CDR3 extends over 14 amino acids. CDR3: CASSRGRDESHTNF. The DNA for the CDR3 is TGTGCCAGCAGTCGGGGGAGGGACGAGTCACATACCAACTTC.

The V and J genes are TRBV18 and TRBJ1-5; no definite D call. V was clipped by 2 bases and J by 0 bases, with 2 bases between them. Looked up from germline, CDR1 is KGHSH and CDR2 is LQKENI. The CDR3 consists of 13 residues. Here the CDR3 reads CASSPTSNQPQHF. In DNA, the CDR3 is TGTGCCAGCTCACCAACTAGCAATCAGCCCCAGCATTTT.

The chain has TRBV28 and TRBJ1-1; no clear D. With 3 bases removed from V and 7 bases from J, the gap between germline ends came to 6 bases. Germline V gives CDR1 MDHEN, CDR2 SYDVKM. The CDR3 sequence is 11 residues long. The CDR3 DNA follows: TGTGCCAGCAGTTTCGCAGGTGAAGCTTTCTTT. Amino acid sequence: CASSFAGEAFF.

This clone has only one observation. This sequence joins TRBV5-4 and TRBJ2-5, with 14 bases lining up with TRBD2. This CDR3 has 15 residues. The germline gives CDR1 SGHNT, CDR2 YYREEE (reference sequence). V trimming: 4 bases; J trimming: 5 bases; junction bases outside the gene matches: 4. CDR3 in DNA: TGTGCCAGCAGCGCGGGACTAGCGGGGGTTGAGACCCAGTACTTC. The encoded protein is CASSAGLAGVETQYF.

The V gene is TRBV4-1, the J gene TRBJ2-2; TRBD1 might be the D (6 bases). V lost 4 bases and J lost 5, with 11 bases in between. Germline V lookup: CDR1 MGHRA, CDR2 YSYEKL. The CDR3 covers 14 residues. CDR3 loop: CASSLQGYTGELFF. The CDR3 DNA sequence: TGCGCCAGCAGCCTACAGGGATATACCGGGGAGCTGTTTTTT.

V usage is TRBV4-2 and J usage is TRBJ2-2; 8 nucleotides agree with TRBD2. CDR3 length: 17 amino acids. The V gene's germline CDR1 is LGHNA and CDR2 YNFKEQ. The V and J ends lost 0 bases and 6 bases, in that order; junction bases with no gene match: 9. This CDR3 is CASSQESTSGFPGELFF. Written as DNA, the CDR3 is TGTGCCAGCAGCCAAGAGAGTACTAGCGGCTTTCCCGGGGAGCTGTTTTTT.

The chain carries TRBV5-4 and TRBJ1-5, with TRBD1 matching 8 bases. V shed 2 bases, J shed 3 bases, and the junction held 4 bases outside the gene matches. This CDR3 region has 15 residues. Looked up from germline, CDR1 is SGHNT and CDR2 is YYREEE (reference sequence). The CDR3 DNA follows: TGTGCCAGCAGCTTCGGACAGGGTACCAATCAGCCCCAGCATTTT. This encodes CASSFGQGTNQPQHF.